These T cell receptor beta chains were read from a single sample in a study of OX40 agonist ivuxolimab in advanced cancers. Using immunoSEQ multiplex PCR, the repertoire was profiled, and TCRdb retains in-frame clones only, with some absent. The sample has tens of thousands of clones, approximately 90% seen once. The sequences come from CD4+ or CD8+ T cells sorted from blood, collected in a trial of the OX40 agonist ivuxolimab. Source of these receptors: an adult with an advanced solid tumor such as melanoma, head and neck, liver or kidney cancer. Both conserved end residues are part of each CDR3. Each record gives: J gene, V gene, D gene, clone size, CDR3 protein, CDR3 DNA. A D gene is named only where the DNA matches it firmly. Clone size is given for some rows only: seen once, a few or many times, or a class if the clone is expanded.

TRBJ1-3 | TRBV14 | NA | NA | CASSPRQPSGNTIYF | TGTGCCAGCAGCCCCCGACAGCCCTCTGGAAACACCATATATTTT
TRBJ2-7 | TRBV27 | NA | NA | CASSLSGPPNSYEQYF | TGTGCCAGCAGTTTAAGCGGTCCACCGAACTCCTACGAGCAGTACTTC
TRBJ1-2 | TRBV5-1 | TRBD1 | NA | CASSLAGDSLLGGYTF | TGCGCCAGCAGCTTGGCGGGGGACAGCCTACTTGGTGGCTACACCTTC
TRBJ2-2 | TRBV19 | NA | NA | CASSNIGGELFF | TGTGCCAGTAGTAATATAGGGGGGGAGCTGTTTTTT
TRBJ2-2 | TRBV11-3 | TRBD2 | once | CASSFGTSPNTGELFF | TGTGCCAGCAGCTTCGGGACTAGCCCGAACACCGGGGAGCTGTTTTTT
TRBJ1-5 | TRBV6-6 | NA | NA | CASSTGPPRGPQHF | TGTGCCAGCAGCACAGGTCCTCCCCGGGGGCCCCAGCATTTT
TRBJ2-3 | TRBV30 | TRBD2 | NA | CAWSKGLAVPSDTQYF | TGTGCCTGGAGTAAGGGTCTAGCGGTGCCAAGCGATACGCAGTATTTT
TRBJ2-7 | TRBV9 | NA | NA | CASSVDLATNAVQYF | TGTGCCAGCAGCGTAGACCTAGCAACTAACGCGGTGCAGTACTTC
TRBJ1-3 | TRBV7-2 | NA | NA | CASSFGSGNTIYF | TGTGCCAGCAGCTTCGGCTCTGGAAACACCATATATTTT
TRBJ1-3 | TRBV5-5 | TRBD1 | NA | CASGDRDLSGNTIYF | TGTGCCAGCGGGGACAGGGACCTCTCTGGAAACACCATATATTTT
TRBJ2-4 | TRBV4-1 | TRBD1 | NA | CASSQSAGTGGDDIQYF | TGCGCCAGCAGCCAATCAGCCGGGACAGGGGGCGACGACATTCAGTACTTC
TRBJ2-7 | TRBV27 | NA | once | CASSFGTTYEQYF | TGTGCCAGCAGTTTCGGGACAACCTACGAGCAGTACTTC
TRBJ2-7 | TRBV5-6 | NA | NA | CASSFYSTYEQYF | TGTGCCAGCAGCTTTTATTCCACCTACGAGCAGTACTTC
TRBJ1-3 | TRBV5-6 | NA | NA | CASSLGLYGNTIYF | TGTGCCAGCAGCTTGGGACTTTACGGAAACACCATATATTTT
TRBJ2-7 | TRBV5-1 | TRBD1 | NA | CASSLRQGRNEQYF | TGCGCCAGCAGCTTGAGACAGGGGAGGAACGAGCAGTACTTC
TRBJ2-1 | TRBV28 | TRBD1 | NA | CASSLISGGTGGFNEQFF | TGTGCCAGCAGTTTAATATCGGGCGGGACAGGGGGCTTTAATGAGCAGTTCTTC
TRBJ1-3 | TRBV7-2 | TRBD1 | NA | CASSLNPTGGVGNTIYF | TGTGCCAGCAGCCTAAACCCGACAGGGGGCGTTGGAAACACCATATATTTT
TRBJ2-7 | TRBV28 | NA | NA | CASSLLDSSYEQYF | TGTGCCAGCAGTTTATTGGACAGTTCCTACGAGCAGTACTTC
TRBJ2-7 | TRBV18 | TRBD1 | NA | CASSQRSGDRVQSEQYF | TGTGCCAGCTCCCAACGATCAGGGGACAGGGTCCAGTCCGAGCAGTACTTC
TRBJ2-1 | TRBV29-1 | TRBD2 | few | CSVECEREDNEQFF | TGCAGCGTTGAGTGCGAGCGGGAAGACAATGAGCAGTTCTTC
TRBJ1-1 | TRBV18 | NA | NA | CASSPLDSTLAEAFF | TGTGCCAGCTCACCCCTGGACTCCACTCTGGCTGAAGCTTTCTTT
TRBJ1-2 | TRBV15 | TRBD1 | NA | CATSSGTGRHYGYTF | TGTGCCACCAGCAGCGGGACAGGGAGGCACTATGGCTACACCTTC
TRBJ1-1 | TRBV7-3 | NA | NA | CASSSQGGTEAFF | TGTGCCAGCAGCTCCCAGGGCGGCACTGAAGCTTTCTTT
TRBJ2-2 | TRBV19 | NA | NA | CASRLDTGELFF | TGTGCCAGTAGACTAGACACCGGGGAGCTGTTTTTT
TRBJ1-5 | TRBV7-9 | NA | few | CASSPQGTGYQPQHF | TGTGCCAGCAGCCCACAGGGAACTGGATATCAGCCCCAGCATTTT
TRBJ2-1 | TRBV27 | TRBD2 | NA | CASSPPGLVSGEQFF | TGTGCCAGCAGTCCCCCTGGACTAGTTTCTGGTGAGCAGTTCTTC
TRBJ1-1 | TRBV12-2 | NA | NA | CASRPTTPRQTEAFF | TGTGCAAGTCGTCCAACGACACCCCGGCAGACTGAAGCTTTCTTT
TRBJ1-4 | TRBV28 | NA | NA | CASSETGLREKLFF | TGTGCCAGCAGCGAAACAGGGCTGCGTGAAAAACTGTTTTTT
TRBJ1-1 | TRBV2 | NA | NA | CASKGGGMNTEAFF | TGTGCCAGCAAGGGGGGGGGCATGAACACTGAAGCTTTCTTT
TRBJ2-7 | TRBV19 | TRBD1 | NA | CASSNQQGAYEQYF | TGTGCCAGTAGTAACCAACAGGGGGCCTACGAGCAGTACTTC
TRBJ2-3 | TRBV11-3 | NA | NA | CASSPGPEDTQYF | TGTGCCAGCAGCCCAGGGCCCGAAGATACGCAGTATTTT
TRBJ1-2 | TRBV4-3 | NA | NA | CASSRDGTSGYTF | TGCGCCAGCAGCCGGGACGGGACATCTGGCTACACCTTC
TRBJ2-1 | TRBV11-3 | TRBD2 | NA | CASSTRPLAGFNEQFF | TGTGCCAGCAGCACGCGCCCGCTAGCGGGTTTCAATGAGCAGTTCTTC
TRBJ2-1 | TRBV5-1 | TRBD2 | NA | CASSPSGANYNEQFF | TGCGCCAGCAGCCCTAGCGGGGCAAACTACAATGAGCAGTTCTTC
TRBJ1-2 | TRBV11-3 | NA | NA | CASSIDPIYGYTF | TGTGCCAGCAGCATCGACCCCATCTATGGCTACACCTTC
TRBJ1-6 | TRBV2 | NA | NA | CASTLGDLPNSPLHF | TGTGCCAGCACCCTCGGGGACCTACCAAATTCACCCCTCCACTTT
TRBJ2-3 | TRBV19 | NA | NA | CASSPLGKTSTDTQYF | TGTGCCAGTAGTCCCCTAGGGAAAACTAGCACAGATACGCAGTATTTT
TRBJ1-4 | TRBV28 | TRBD1 | NA | CASSLTGQANEKLFF | TGTGCCAGCAGTTTGACAGGGCAGGCTAATGAAAAACTGTTTTTT
TRBJ2-1 | TRBV15 | TRBD2 | NA | CATSRKLAGGPNEQFF | TGTGCCACCAGCAGGAAACTAGCGGGGGGGCCCAATGAGCAGTTCTTC
TRBJ2-7 | TRBV5-6 | NA | few | CASSFPPAYEQYF | TGTGCCAGCAGCTTTCCCCCAGCCTACGAGCAGTACTTC
TRBJ1-5 | TRBV25-1 | NA | few | CASSESRQGGQPQHF | TGTGCCAGCAGTGAATCCCGCCAGGGTGGTCAGCCCCAGCATTTT
TRBJ1-4 | TRBV5-5 | NA | NA | CASSLRPAGALSEKLFF | TGTGCCAGCAGCCTCCGCCCGGCCGGGGCATTGAGTGAAAAACTGTTTTTT
TRBJ1-2 | TRBV7-9 | TRBD1 | NA | CASSLEGTGINYGYTF | TGTGCCAGCAGCTTAGAGGGGACAGGGATTAACTATGGCTACACCTTC
TRBJ1-6 | TRBV11-1 | NA | few | CASSLGPNNSPLHF | TGTGCCAGCAGCTTGGGACCGAATAATTCACCCCTCCACTTT
TRBJ1-1 | TRBV7-2 | NA | NA | CASSTRPSQGTEAFF | TGTGCCAGCAGCACCAGACCCTCGCAGGGCACTGAAGCTTTCTTT
TRBJ1-3 | TRBV7-6 | NA | NA | CASSTPGGNTIYF | TGTGCCAGCAGCACCCCGGGCGGAAACACCATATATTTT
TRBJ1-1 | TRBV5-1 | TRBD1 | NA | CASSLARTGANTEAFF | TGCGCCAGCAGCTTGGCTAGGACAGGGGCGAACACTGAAGCTTTCTTT
TRBJ2-7 | TRBV7-2 | TRBD1 | NA | CASSSAGTGAHEQYF | TGTGCCAGCAGCTCAGCCGGGACAGGGGCCCACGAGCAGTACTTC
TRBJ2-5 | TRBV25-1 | TRBD1 | NA | CASNNDRGRDETQYF | TGTGCCAGCAATAACGACAGGGGGCGGGATGAGACCCAGTACTTC
TRBJ2-5 | TRBV7-2 | NA | NA | CASSLSAQVRETQYF | TGTGCCAGCAGCTTATCTGCACAGGTCAGAGAGACCCAGTACTTC
TRBJ2-3 | TRBV29-1 | NA | NA | CSVELVWTDTQYF | TGCAGCGTTGAACTAGTTTGGACAGATACGCAGTATTTT
TRBJ2-7 | TRBV18 | NA | NA | CASSPPSSYEQYF | TGTGCCAGCTCACCACCGTCCTCCTACGAGCAGTACTTC
TRBJ1-6 | TRBV2 | NA | once | CASSWDTGNSPLHF | TGTGCCAGCAGTTGGGACACCGGGAATTCACCCCTCCACTTT
TRBJ1-3 | TRBV5-6 | NA | few | CASSLLGGASGNTIYF | TGTGCCAGCAGCTTATTGGGGGGCGCCTCTGGAAACACCATATATTTT
TRBJ2-3 | TRBV6-5 | NA | NA | CASSYSQGIPDTQYF | TGTGCCAGCAGTTACTCCCAGGGGATACCAGATACGCAGTATTTT
TRBJ2-5 | TRBV5-1 | NA | NA | CASSRKEGQETQYF | TGCGCCAGCAGCCGGAAGGAAGGCCAAGAGACCCAGTACTTC
TRBJ1-6 | TRBV19 | NA | NA | CASSIGGTGSPLHF | TGTGCCAGTAGTATTGGGGGAACTGGATCACCCCTCCACTTT
TRBJ1-5 | TRBV7-6 | TRBD1 | once | CASSLTGGISNQPQHF | TGTGCCAGCAGCTTGACAGGGGGTATTAGCAATCAGCCCCAGCATTTT
TRBJ2-3 | TRBV15 | TRBD2 | NA | CATSGIAGDTDTQYF | TGTGCCACCAGCGGGATAGCGGGGGACACAGATACGCAGTATTTT